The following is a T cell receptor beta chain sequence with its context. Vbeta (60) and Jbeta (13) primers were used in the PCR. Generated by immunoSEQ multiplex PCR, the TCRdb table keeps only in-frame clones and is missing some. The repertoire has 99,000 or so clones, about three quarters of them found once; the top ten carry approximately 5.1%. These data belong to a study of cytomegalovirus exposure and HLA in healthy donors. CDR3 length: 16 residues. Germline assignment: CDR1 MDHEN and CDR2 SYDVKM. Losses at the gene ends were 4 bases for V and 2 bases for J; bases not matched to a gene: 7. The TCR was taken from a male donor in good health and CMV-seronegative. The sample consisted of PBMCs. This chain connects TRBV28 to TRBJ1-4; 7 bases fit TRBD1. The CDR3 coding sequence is TGTGCCAGCAGTTCCCTAAAGGGGGCCACTAATGAAAAACTGTTTTTT. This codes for CASSSLKGATNEKLFF.